The clone carrying this T cell receptor beta chain was observed at least ten times. This sample is drawn from a study of blood T cells in healthy people across ages. Donors were healthy Caucasian individuals from Russia aged about 6 to 90. Primers used in a second PCR of about 6 to 11 cycles were a sample-barcoded 5' primer and a J-beta primer mix. A 12-random-nucleotide template-switch adaptor tagged each cDNA molecule. TCRdb redid the calling of the 5' RACE reads with MiXCR, one entry per CDR3 protein. The profile shows 630,000 or so distinct CDR3 sequences, about 30% of them singletons. This CDR3 region has 14 residues. The germline CDR1 and CDR2 sequences are SEHNR and FQNEAQ (reference sequence). Deletions cut 5 bases from V and 0 bases from J, with 10 bases between.

J is TRBJ2-5 and V is TRBV7-9; D gene ambiguous. The receptor's source is a woman of 80 years or more in good health. Sequenced material: blood. CDR3: CASSQGSYQETQYF. The CDR3 DNA sequence: TGTGCCAGCAGCCAAGGGTCCTACCAAGAGACCCAGTACTTC.